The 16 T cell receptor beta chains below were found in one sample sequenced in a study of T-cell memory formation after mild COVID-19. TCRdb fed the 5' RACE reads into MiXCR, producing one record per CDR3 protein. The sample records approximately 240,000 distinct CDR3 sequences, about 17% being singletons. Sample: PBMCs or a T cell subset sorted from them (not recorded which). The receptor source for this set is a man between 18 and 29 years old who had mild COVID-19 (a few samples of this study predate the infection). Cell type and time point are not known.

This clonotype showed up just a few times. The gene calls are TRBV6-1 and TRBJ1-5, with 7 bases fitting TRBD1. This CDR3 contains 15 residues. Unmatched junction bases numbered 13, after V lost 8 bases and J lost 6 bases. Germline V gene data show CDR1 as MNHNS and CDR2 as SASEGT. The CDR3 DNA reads TGTGCCAGCTCCCCGACACAGGGGACGGGTCAGCCCCAGCATTTT. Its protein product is CASSPTQGTGQPQHF.

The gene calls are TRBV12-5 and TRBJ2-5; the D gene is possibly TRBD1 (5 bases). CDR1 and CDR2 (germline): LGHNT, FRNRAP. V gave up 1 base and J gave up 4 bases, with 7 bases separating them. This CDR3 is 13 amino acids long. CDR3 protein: CASGLGQTETQYF. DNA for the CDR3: TGTGCTAGTGGTTTGGGACAGACAGAGACCCAGTACTTC.

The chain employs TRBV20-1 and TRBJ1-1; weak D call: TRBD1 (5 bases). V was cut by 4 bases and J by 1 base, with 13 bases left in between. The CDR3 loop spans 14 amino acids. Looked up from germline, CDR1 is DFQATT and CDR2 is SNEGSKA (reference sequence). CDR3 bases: TGCAGTGCTAAAGGCGGGGGACCGAACACTGAAGCTTTCTTT. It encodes CSAKGGGPNTEAFF.

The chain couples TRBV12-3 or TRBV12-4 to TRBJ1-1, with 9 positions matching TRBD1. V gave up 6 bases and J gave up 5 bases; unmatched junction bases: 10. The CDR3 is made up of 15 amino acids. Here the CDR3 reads CASSITGGAITEAFF. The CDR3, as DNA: TGTGCCAGCAGCATAACAGGGGGCGCGATTACTGAAGCTTTCTTT.

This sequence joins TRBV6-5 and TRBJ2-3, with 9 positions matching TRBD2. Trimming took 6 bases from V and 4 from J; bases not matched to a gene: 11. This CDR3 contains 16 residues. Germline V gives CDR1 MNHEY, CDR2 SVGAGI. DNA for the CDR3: TGTGCCAGCAGCCCCTCGCGGGGGGGTTTCCCAGATACGCAGTATTTT. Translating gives CASSPSRGGFPDTQYF.

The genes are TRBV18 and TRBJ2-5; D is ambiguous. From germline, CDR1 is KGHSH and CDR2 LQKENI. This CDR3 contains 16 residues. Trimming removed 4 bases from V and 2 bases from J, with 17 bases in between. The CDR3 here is CASSRAVPTAQETQYF. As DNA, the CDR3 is TGTGCCAGCTCACGGGCGGTTCCTACGGCTCAAGAGACCCAGTACTTC.

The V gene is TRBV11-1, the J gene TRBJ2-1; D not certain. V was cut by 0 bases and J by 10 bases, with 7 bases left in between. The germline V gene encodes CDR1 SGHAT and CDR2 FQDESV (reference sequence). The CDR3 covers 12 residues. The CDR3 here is CASSLAYGEQFF. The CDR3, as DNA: TGTGCCAGCAGCTTAGCGTACGGGGAGCAGTTCTTC.

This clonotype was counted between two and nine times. CDR3 in DNA: TGTGCCAGCAGGACTCAACCCTCTGGAAACACCATATATTTT. It yields the protein CASRTQPSGNTIYF. This chain links TRBV6-5 with TRBJ1-3; D gene unclear. Trimming left V 6 bases short and J 0 bases short, with 9 bases between. Germline CDR1 reads MNHEY; CDR2 reads SVGAGI. The CDR3 runs to 14 residues.

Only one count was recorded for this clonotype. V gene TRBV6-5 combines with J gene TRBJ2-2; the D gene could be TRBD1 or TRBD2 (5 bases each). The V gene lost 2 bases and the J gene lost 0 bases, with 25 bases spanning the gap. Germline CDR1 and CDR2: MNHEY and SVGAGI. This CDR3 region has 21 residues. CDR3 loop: CASSYRDFWPGGQPNTGELFF. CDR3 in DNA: TGTGCCAGCAGTTACCGGGATTTTTGGCCAGGCGGACAACCGAACACCGGGGAGCTGTTTTTT.

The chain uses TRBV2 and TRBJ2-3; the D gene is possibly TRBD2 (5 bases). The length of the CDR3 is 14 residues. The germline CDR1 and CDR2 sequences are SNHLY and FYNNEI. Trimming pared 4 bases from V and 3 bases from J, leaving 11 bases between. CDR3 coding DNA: TGTGCCAGCAGTGCAGAAACGGGGACAGATACGCAGTATTTT. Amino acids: CASSAETGTDTQYF.

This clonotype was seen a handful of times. In DNA, the CDR3 is TGTGCCAGCAGCTTTAGAGCTGGACGGAGTGAGCAGTTCTTC. It encodes CASSFRAGRSEQFF. J is TRBJ2-1 and V is TRBV9; D remains ambiguous. Looked up from germline, CDR1 is SGDLS and CDR2 is YYNGEE. V lost 4 bases and J 9 bases, leaving 17 bases between the germline ends. The CDR3 extends over 14 amino acids. The whole variable domain, remainder taken from reference TRBV9 and TRBJ2-1, is DSGVTQTPKHLITATGQRVTLRCSPRSGDLSVYWYQQSLDQGLQFLIQYYNGEERAKGNILERFSAQQFPDLHSELNLSSLELGDSALYFCASSFRAGRSEQFFGPGTRLTVL.

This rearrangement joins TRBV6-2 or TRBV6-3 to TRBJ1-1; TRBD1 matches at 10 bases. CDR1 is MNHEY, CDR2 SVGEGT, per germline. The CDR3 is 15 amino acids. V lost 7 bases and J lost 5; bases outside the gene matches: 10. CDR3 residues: CASIKTGGVGTEAFF. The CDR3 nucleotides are TGTGCCAGCATCAAGACAGGGGGCGTTGGGACTGAAGCTTTCTTT.

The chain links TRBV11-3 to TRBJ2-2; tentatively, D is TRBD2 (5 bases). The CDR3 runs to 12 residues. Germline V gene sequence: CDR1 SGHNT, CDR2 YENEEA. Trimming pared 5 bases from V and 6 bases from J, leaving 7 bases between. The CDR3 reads CASSEGSGELFF. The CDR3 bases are TGTGCCAGCAGCGAGGGTTCCGGGGAGCTGTTTTTT.

The CDR3 region has the DNA TGTGCCAGCAGTCTAGCCAAGGGCAGATCAGATGGCTACACCTTC. It codes for CASSLAKGRSDGYTF. The J gene is TRBJ1-2, the V gene TRBV9; the D is unclear. The CDR3 is made up of 15 amino acids. Germline lookup yields CDR1 SGDLS and CDR2 YYNGEE. Deletions cut 5 bases from V and 6 bases from J, with 20 bases between.

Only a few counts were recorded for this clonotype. CDR3: CASSYLGQGMANYGYTF. The DNA for the CDR3 is TGTGCCAGCAGTTACTTAGGACAGGGGATGGCTAACTATGGCTACACCTTC. The chain combines TRBV6-5 with TRBJ1-2; TRBD1 matches at 9 bases. The CDR3 is made up of 17 amino acids. Losses at the gene ends were 1 base for V and 0 bases for J; bases not matched to a gene: 6. CDR1 is MNHEY, CDR2 SVGAGI, per germline.

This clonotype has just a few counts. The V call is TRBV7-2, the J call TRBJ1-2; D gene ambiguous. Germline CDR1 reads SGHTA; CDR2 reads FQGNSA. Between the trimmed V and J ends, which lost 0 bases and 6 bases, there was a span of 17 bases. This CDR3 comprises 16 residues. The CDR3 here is CASSLASAYSLHGYTF. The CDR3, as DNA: TGTGCCAGCAGCTTAGCGTCCGCCTACTCGTTACATGGCTACACCTTC.